There are a few counts of the clone carrying this T cell receptor (beta chain). The antigen is undetermined. The data originate from a study of T cell repertoires in cytomegalovirus infection. Study context: Matching HLA type, along with CMV infection, was indicated by public TCR beta signatures.

The germline V and J ends were trimmed by 8 bases and 4 bases, with 14 bases remaining between them. This CDR3 spans 13 amino acids. Germline loops: CDR1 MNHEY, CDR2 SVGEGT. TCRdb ran MiXCR on the reads and lists one entry per CDR3 protein. Of around 770,000 distinct CDR3 sequences in the sample, about 28% are singletons; the top ten hold around 12%. Study findings and constraints: The response measured ex vivo was dominated by TCR beta clonotypes (HLA-C-restricted and CMV-specific). Using cumulative public TCR beta family frequency, the authors identified those who carried CMV together with the relevant HLA.

The receptor's source is a human donor in good health (CMV status not recorded). Some clones in this sample may be carry-over from other donors' samples. This material consisted of cultured CD8+ T cells from PBMCs, taken from culture after CMV antigen stimulation. This chain uses TRBV6-2 or TRBV6-3 with TRBJ2-5; D ambiguous. This CDR3 reads CASGWAVRETQYF. The CDR3 nucleotides read TGTGCCAGCGGATGGGCAGTAAGAGAGACCCAGTACTTC.